This T cell receptor (beta chain) was retrieved from a study of blood T cell repertoires in COVID-19 (dated by TCRdb to about 2020). Notes on the research overall: Samples from collaborators originated in the United States, Italy and Spain and spanned both the acute and convalescent phases of COVID-19. The material from the prospective study consisted of cDNA or gDNA derived from T cells, B-cell-depleted T cells, or PBMCs. The dataset comprised deeply sampled blood TCRbeta repertoires from subjects exposed to, actively infected with, or recovered from COVID-19. The repertoires were released in a freely available public database meant as a resource for research on the immune response to SARS-CoV-2. Samples were obtained from the ongoing ImmuneRACE study (first 160 participants) and from some 1,300 subjects provided by 6 global collaborators. Sample metadata almost always included a de-identified subject ID, COVID-19 status, age in years and sex. HLA class I and class II types, where available, came from metadata supplied by the sample provider rather than from assay-based typing.

TCRbeta CDR3 regions were amplified from genomic DNA by means of the immunoSEQ Assay, a bias-controlled multiplex PCR. The authors' pipeline ran thus. Within the assay, amplification of reference gene primers was used to estimate how many nucleated cells each sample contained. To quantify the absolute abundance of each unique TCRbeta CDR3 rearrangement, sequence reads were collapsed and filtered. For each sample, productive Simpson clonality was calculated by taking the square root of Simpson's diversity index across productive rearrangements. What TCRdb holds here is the immuneACCESS table cut down to in-frame rearrangements. Part of the clones is not present; checked against another copy, under half of the missing clones reflect an unresolved V gene, and the others are unexplained. The V and J calls and the clone size are those of that table, but D and trimming were determined from the DNA. The sample has 120,000 or so clones on record, around 77% of them singletons. The ten most abundant clones make up roughly 7.9% of the sample.

As for this clone: It has no known antigen specificity. The record has no base qualities; no much larger clone is one base away. The same CDR3 arises from other DNA sequences in this sample as well.

Collaborating institutions collected whole blood in K2EDTA tubes following their own protocols. Collaborator samples were shipped for TCRbeta analysis as frozen whole blood, isolated PBMCs, or DNA extracted from either sample type. The full study reports these points: Clinical and demographic metadata were provided uncurated, with the amount varying by source and participant.

The source material was peripheral blood. The receptor comes from a human donor in a cohort sampled during active COVID-19.

The CDR3 is CASSQGTGPYGYTF. The nucleotides read TGTGCCAGCAGCCAAGGAACAGGCCCCTATGGCTACACCTTC. Here the chain combines TRBV14 and TRBJ1-2, and perhaps TRBD1 as D gene, on 5 matching bases. A distance of 10 bases separates the germline ends of V and J, which lose 1 base and 4 bases respectively. From the germline V gene, CDR1 is SGHDN and CDR2 is FVKESK. The CDR3 covers 14 residues, taking in both the cysteine and the phenylalanine. The kept DNA is CDR3 alone, 42 bases in frame from the first base. This CDR3, with the reference TRBV14 and TRBJ1-2 proteins standing in past its ends, gives the full variable domain EAGVTQFPSHSVIEKGQTVTLRCDPISGHDNLYWYRRVMGKEIKFLLHFVKESKQDESGMPNNRFLAERTGGTYSTLKVQPAELEDSGVYFCASSQGTGPYGYTFGSGTRLTVV.